The rows below give T cell receptor beta chains drawn from one sample of a study of T cell responses to AZD1222 COVID-19 vaccine. TCRdb keeps only in-frame clones here, not all; method: immunoSEQ multiplex PCR. The sample contains 95,000 to 150,000 clones, more than 75% of which appear only once. The input for sequencing was peripheral blood, taken on day 0 of AZD1222 vaccination. The source of these receptors is an adult in good health. CDR3s include the opening cysteine and the closing phenylalanine or tryptophan. Each record gives: CDR3 protein, CDR3 DNA, V gene, J gene, clone size, CDR3 length, D gene. The D gene is left open where the match is weak. Expanded clones get a size class; other rows say once, few or many, or leave the size out.

CDR3: CASSSPDRAYEQYF
DNA: TGTGCCAGCAGTTCCCCGGACAGAGCCTACGAGCAGTACTTC
V: TRBV28
J: TRBJ2-7
size: -
length: 14
D: -

CDR3: CASSPNTEAFF
DNA: TGTGCCAGCAGTCCTAACACTGAAGCTTTCTTT
V: TRBV12-3/TRBV12-4
J: TRBJ1-1
size: -
length: 11
D: -

CDR3: CASSAGRRFGEQYF
DNA: TGTGCCAGCAGCGCGGGCCGGCGCTTCGGGGAGCAGTACTTC
V: TRBV6-5
J: TRBJ2-7
size: -
length: 14
D: -

CDR3: CASSFLSGSGHARDTQYF
DNA: TGTGCCAGCAGCTTCCTGTCGGGTAGCGGGCACGCTAGGGATACGCAGTATTTT
V: TRBV5-4
J: TRBJ2-3
size: -
length: 18
D: TRBD2

CDR3: CASSSVSGNNAEAFF
DNA: TGCGCCAGCAGCTCGGTTTCCGGGAACAACGCTGAAGCTTTCTTT
V: TRBV5-1
J: TRBJ1-1
size: -
length: 15
D: -

CDR3: CASSQDGVQPQHF
DNA: TGTGCCAGCAGCCAAGATGGTGTTCAGCCCCAGCATTTT
V: TRBV4-2
J: TRBJ1-5
size: -
length: 13
D: -

CDR3: CASANVLSTDTQYF
DNA: TGTGCTAGTGCAAACGTTTTGAGCACAGATACGCAGTATTTT
V: TRBV12-5
J: TRBJ2-3
size: -
length: 14
D: -

CDR3: CASSFRLPDTQYF
DNA: TGTGCCAGCAGCTTTAGACTACCAGATACGCAGTATTTT
V: TRBV7-2
J: TRBJ2-3
size: -
length: 13
D: -

CDR3: CASSFPGTGKGAGETQYF
DNA: TGTGCCAGCAGCTTCCCCGGGACAGGGAAGGGTGCGGGGGAGACCCAGTACTTC
V: TRBV5-6
J: TRBJ2-5
size: once
length: 18
D: TRBD1

CDR3: CASSRRGSPVATDTQYF
DNA: TGTGCCAGCAGCCGAAGAGGAAGCCCGGTCGCCACAGATACGCAGTATTTT
V: TRBV3-1/TRBV3-2
J: TRBJ2-3
size: -
length: 17
D: -

CDR3: CASSQSDPYEQYF
DNA: TGCGCCAGCAGTCAATCGGACCCCTACGAGCAGTACTTC
V: TRBV23-1
J: TRBJ2-7
size: -
length: 13
D: -

CDR3: CASSPIDRVGTEAFF
DNA: TGTGCCAGCAGCCCCATCGACAGGGTCGGCACTGAAGCTTTCTTT
V: TRBV3-1/TRBV3-2
J: TRBJ1-1
size: -
length: 15
D: TRBD1

CDR3: CASSVAVRGEAFF
DNA: TGTGCCAGCAGCGTAGCGGTCAGGGGTGAAGCTTTCTTT
V: TRBV9
J: TRBJ1-1
size: -
length: 13
D: -

CDR3: CASRTSEFEKLFF
DNA: TGTGCCAGCAGGACCTCCGAGTTTGAAAAACTGTTTTTT
V: TRBV2
J: TRBJ1-4
size: few
length: 13
D: -

CDR3: CASHAGGRGYTF
DNA: TGTGCCAGTCACGCGGGGGGCAGGGGCTACACCTTC
V: TRBV11-2
J: TRBJ1-2
size: once
length: 12
D: -

CDR3: CASSPSTGIQETQYF
DNA: TGTGCCAGCAGTCCCTCGACAGGGATCCAAGAGACCCAGTACTTC
V: TRBV28
J: TRBJ2-5
size: -
length: 15
D: TRBD1

CDR3: CATKQGYLENTIYF
DNA: TGTGCCACTAAACAGGGCTACCTGGAAAACACCATATATTTT
V: TRBV7-2
J: TRBJ1-3
size: -
length: 14
D: -

CDR3: CASSRDFTYEQYF
DNA: TGTGCCAGCAGCCGGGACTTTACCTACGAGCAGTACTTC
V: TRBV5-6
J: TRBJ2-7
size: -
length: 13
D: -

CDR3: CASSLHQGGGYTF
DNA: TGTGCCAGCAGCCTTCACCAGGGGGGTGGCTACACCTTC
V: TRBV3-1/TRBV3-2
J: TRBJ1-2
size: -
length: 13
D: TRBD1

CDR3: CASSLGGYEQYF
DNA: TGTGCCAGCAGCTTGGGCGGATACGAGCAGTACTTC
V: TRBV5-4
J: TRBJ2-7
size: -
length: 12
D: -

CDR3: CASSKRGQGPYGYTF
DNA: TGTGCCAGCAGTAAAAGGGGACAGGGACCCTATGGCTACACCTTC
V: TRBV27
J: TRBJ1-2
size: -
length: 15
D: TRBD1

CDR3: CASSLGSAGLNEKLFF
DNA: TGCGCCAGCAGCTTGGGATCGGCAGGACTTAATGAAAAACTGTTTTTT
V: TRBV5-1
J: TRBJ1-4
size: few
length: 16
D: -

CDR3: CASRIGTHSNQPQHF
DNA: TGTGCCAGCCGAATAGGGACGCATAGCAATCAGCCCCAGCATTTT
V: TRBV6-5
J: TRBJ1-5
size: -
length: 15
D: -

CDR3: CASSYSREYEQFF
DNA: TGTGCCAGCAGTTACTCGCGGGAGTATGAGCAGTTCTTC
V: TRBV6-2/TRBV6-3
J: TRBJ2-1
size: once
length: 13
D: TRBD2

CDR3: CASRASSWGQETQYF
DNA: TGTGCCAGTAGGGCCTCCTCTTGGGGTCAAGAGACCCAGTACTTC
V: TRBV19
J: TRBJ2-5
size: few
length: 15
D: -

CDR3: CASSIAGINSPLHF
DNA: TGTGCCAGTAGTATAGCGGGGATCAATTCACCCCTCCACTTT
V: TRBV19
J: TRBJ1-6
size: -
length: 14
D: -

CDR3: CASSLDLGLAEYNEQFF
DNA: TGTGCCAGCAGCTTGGATCTAGGGCTAGCGGAATACAATGAGCAGTTCTTC
V: TRBV5-6
J: TRBJ2-1
size: -
length: 17
D: TRBD2

CDR3: CASYGYGYTF
DNA: TGTGCCAGCTACGGCTATGGCTACACCTTC
V: TRBV6-5
J: TRBJ1-2
size: -
length: 10
D: -

CDR3: CASSKGTPRDGYTF
DNA: TGTGCCAGCAGCAAAGGGACCCCCCGGGATGGCTACACCTTC
V: TRBV6-5
J: TRBJ1-2
size: -
length: 14
D: -

CDR3: CASSSPHSGTSTDTQYF
DNA: TGTGCCAGCAGTTCCCCTCATAGCGGAACTAGCACAGATACGCAGTATTTT
V: TRBV28
J: TRBJ2-3
size: -
length: 17
D: -

CDR3: CASADRAMNTGELFF
DNA: TGTGCCAGCGCGGACCGAGCTATGAACACCGGGGAGCTGTTTTTT
V: TRBV7-2
J: TRBJ2-2
size: -
length: 15
D: -

CDR3: CASSLSPISMRATEAFF
DNA: TGTGCCAGCAGTTTATCGCCAATAAGCATGAGAGCCACTGAAGCTTTCTTT
V: TRBV27
J: TRBJ1-1
size: -
length: 17
D: -

CDR3: CASSLSWRDPLQYF
DNA: TGTGCCAGCAGCTTAAGCTGGCGGGACCCCCTTCAGTACTTC
V: TRBV7-2
J: TRBJ2-4
size: -
length: 14
D: -

CDR3: CASSQGNTIYF
DNA: TGTGCCAGCAGCCAGGGAAACACCATATATTTT
V: TRBV12-3/TRBV12-4
J: TRBJ1-3
size: once
length: 11
D: -

CDR3: CASSPGGEGLYGYTF
DNA: TGTGCCAGCAGCCCCGGAGGGGAGGGACTCTATGGCTACACCTTC
V: TRBV28
J: TRBJ1-2
size: -
length: 15
D: -

CDR3: CASSPGVIRLGEPQHF
DNA: TGTGCCAGCAGCCCTGGGGTAATCAGACTTGGGGAGCCCCAGCATTTT
V: TRBV5-8
J: TRBJ1-5
size: -
length: 16
D: -

CDR3: CASRSSLTGLSYNEQFF
DNA: TGTGCCAGCCGGTCCTCTTTAACAGGGCTCTCCTACAATGAGCAGTTCTTC
V: TRBV28
J: TRBJ2-1
size: once
length: 17
D: -

CDR3: CASSESPYEQYF
DNA: TGTGCCAGTAGTGAGTCCCCCTACGAGCAGTACTTC
V: TRBV19
J: TRBJ2-7
size: -
length: 12
D: -

CDR3: CASRGQGLGSDTQYF
DNA: TGCGCCAGCAGAGGACAGGGACTAGGTTCAGATACGCAGTATTTT
V: TRBV5-1
J: TRBJ2-3
size: -
length: 15
D: -

CDR3: CASSLGREGYADTQYF
DNA: TGTGCCAGCAGCTTAGGAAGGGAAGGCTACGCAGATACGCAGTATTTT
V: TRBV11-2
J: TRBJ2-3
size: -
length: 16
D: -

CDR3: CASSLEGAYSGNTIYF
DNA: TGTGCCAGCAGCTTGGAGGGAGCTTACTCTGGAAACACCATATATTTT
V: TRBV7-2
J: TRBJ1-3
size: once
length: 16
D: -

CDR3: CASSQDRGWDSPLHF
DNA: TGTGCCAGCAGCCAAGACAGGGGCTGGGATTCACCCCTCCACTTT
V: TRBV28
J: TRBJ1-6
size: -
length: 15
D: TRBD1

CDR3: CSATSGQPFEPNTGELFF
DNA: TGCAGCGCTACCTCGGGACAGCCTTTTGAGCCGAACACCGGGGAGCTGTTTTTT
V: TRBV29-1
J: TRBJ2-2
size: -
length: 18
D: TRBD1

CDR3: CASSQVAGVTDTQYF
DNA: TGCGCCAGCAGCCAGGTAGCGGGAGTAACAGATACGCAGTATTTT
V: TRBV4-3
J: TRBJ2-3
size: -
length: 15
D: TRBD2

CDR3: CATSRLRENYEQYF
DNA: TGTGCCACCAGCAGACTCAGGGAGAATTACGAGCAGTACTTC
V: TRBV15
J: TRBJ2-7
size: -
length: 14
D: -